This is a list of T cell receptor beta chains from one sample in a study of STAT5B mutations in CD4+ large granular lymphocyte leukemia. Produced via immunoSEQ multiplex PCR; TCRdb's table is partial and in-frame only. The sample contains under 40,000 clones, approximately 72% of which appear only once. The sequencing sample was made of CD4+ T cells from blood buffy coats. These receptors were collected from a human donor in good health. CDR3s include the opening cysteine and the closing phenylalanine or tryptophan. Each record gives: V gene, J gene, clone size, D gene, CDR3 protein, CDR3 DNA. D genes are given only for firm matches. A row's size may be missing; if present it is once, few, many or a size class.

V gene: TRBV11-1
J gene: TRBJ2-7
clone size: .
D gene: .
CDR3 protein: CASSRRFLASQDEQYF
CDR3 DNA: TGTGCCAGCAGCCGTCGATTCCTAGCGTCTCAGGACGAGCAGTACTTC

V gene: TRBV18
J gene: TRBJ2-5
clone size: .
D gene: TRBD1
CDR3 protein: CASSPGQGAETQYF
CDR3 DNA: TGTGCCAGCTCACCTGGACAGGGAGCGGAGACCCAGTACTTC

V gene: TRBV11-2
J gene: TRBJ2-1
clone size: .
D gene: .
CDR3 protein: CASSSPSGIPNNEQFF
CDR3 DNA: TGTGCCAGCAGCTCTCCGAGTGGGATCCCAAACAATGAGCAGTTCTTC

V gene: TRBV7-2
J gene: TRBJ2-1
clone size: .
D gene: TRBD2
CDR3 protein: CASSLWPPDSGGHYNEQFF
CDR3 DNA: TGTGCCAGCAGCTTATGGCCTCCAGATAGCGGGGGCCATTACAATGAGCAGTTCTTC

V gene: TRBV7-2
J gene: TRBJ2-1
clone size: .
D gene: TRBD2
CDR3 protein: CASSFSSGGGYNEQFF
CDR3 DNA: TGTGCCAGCAGCTTTTCTAGCGGGGGAGGGTACAATGAGCAGTTCTTC

V gene: TRBV7-9
J gene: TRBJ1-3
clone size: .
D gene: .
CDR3 protein: CASSLAGADTIYF
CDR3 DNA: TGTGCCAGCAGCTTAGCGGGGGCAGACACCATATATTTT

V gene: TRBV6-5
J gene: TRBJ2-2
clone size: .
D gene: .
CDR3 protein: CASSYSVTNTGELFF
CDR3 DNA: TGTGCCAGCAGTTACTCGGTCACGAACACCGGGGAGCTGTTTTTT

V gene: TRBV5-1
J gene: TRBJ2-1
clone size: .
D gene: TRBD2
CDR3 protein: CASRKTSSNEQFF
CDR3 DNA: TGCGCCAGCCGAAAGACTAGCTCGAATGAGCAGTTCTTC

V gene: TRBV7-2
J gene: TRBJ2-2
clone size: .
D gene: .
CDR3 protein: CASSRRGTDTGELFF
CDR3 DNA: TGTGCCAGCAGTCGGAGGGGGACGGACACCGGGGAGCTGTTTTTT

V gene: TRBV18
J gene: TRBJ1-5
clone size: .
D gene: .
CDR3 protein: CASSPPYSNQPQHF
CDR3 DNA: TGTGCCAGCTCACCACCGTATAGCAATCAGCCCCAGCATTTT

V gene: TRBV30
J gene: TRBJ2-7
clone size: .
D gene: .
CDR3 protein: CAWSVRGWEQYF
CDR3 DNA: TGTGCCTGGAGTGTGAGGGGGTGGGAGCAGTACTTC

V gene: TRBV11-2
J gene: TRBJ2-6
clone size: .
D gene: TRBD1
CDR3 protein: CASSRTGGSGANVLTF
CDR3 DNA: TGTGCCAGCAGCCGTACAGGGGGCTCTGGGGCCAACGTCCTGACTTTC

V gene: TRBV11-3
J gene: TRBJ2-5
clone size: .
D gene: TRBD2
CDR3 protein: CASKCGTSGRRTKETQYF
CDR3 DNA: TGTGCCAGCAAATGCGGGACTAGCGGGAGGCGTACCAAAGAGACCCAGTACTTC

V gene: TRBV14
J gene: TRBJ2-7
clone size: .
D gene: TRBD1
CDR3 protein: CASSQDPGQGSYEQYF
CDR3 DNA: TGTGCCAGCAGCCAAGATCCGGGACAGGGGTCCTACGAGCAGTACTTC

V gene: TRBV7-7
J gene: TRBJ2-3
clone size: .
D gene: TRBD2
CDR3 protein: CASSLGLAETDTQYF
CDR3 DNA: TGTGCCAGCAGCTTGGGACTAGCGGAGACAGATACGCAGTATTTT

V gene: TRBV27
J gene: TRBJ1-5
clone size: .
D gene: .
CDR3 protein: CASSPIKLWVRTELRPQHF
CDR3 DNA: TGTGCCAGCAGTCCTATCAAACTCTGGGTTAGGACGGAGCTTCGGCCCCAGCATTTT

V gene: TRBV28
J gene: TRBJ2-5
clone size: .
D gene: TRBD1
CDR3 protein: CASRLDRGRETQYF
CDR3 DNA: TGTGCCAGCAGATTGGACAGGGGGCGAGAGACCCAGTACTTC

V gene: TRBV5-5
J gene: TRBJ2-5
clone size: .
D gene: TRBD1
CDR3 protein: CASSLGQGMETQYF
CDR3 DNA: TGTGCCAGCAGCTTGGGACAGGGGATGGAGACCCAGTACTTC

V gene: TRBV5-1
J gene: TRBJ2-5
clone size: once
D gene: TRBD2
CDR3 protein: CASSLWAGGQETQYF
CDR3 DNA: TGCGCCAGCAGCTTGTGGGCGGGGGGCCAAGAGACCCAGTACTTC

V gene: TRBV6-1
J gene: TRBJ1-3
clone size: .
D gene: .
CDR3 protein: CASSENRGTIYF
CDR3 DNA: TGTGCCAGCAGTGAGAACCGGGGCACCATATATTTT

V gene: TRBV10-3
J gene: TRBJ2-3
clone size: .
D gene: .
CDR3 protein: CAIGGGADTQYF
CDR3 DNA: TGTGCCATAGGTGGAGGCGCAGATACGCAGTATTTT

V gene: TRBV9
J gene: TRBJ1-1
clone size: .
D gene: .
CDR3 protein: CASSVQGNTEAFF
CDR3 DNA: TGTGCCAGCAGCGTTCAGGGGAACACTGAAGCTTTCTTT

V gene: TRBV10-3
J gene: TRBJ2-7
clone size: once
D gene: .
CDR3 protein: CAISERVEQYF
CDR3 DNA: TGTGCCATCAGTGAAAGGGTCGAGCAGTACTTC

V gene: TRBV7-2
J gene: TRBJ1-2
clone size: few
D gene: .
CDR3 protein: CASSPVLGGRMFGYTF
CDR3 DNA: TGTGCCAGCAGCCCAGTGTTGGGGGGGCGCATGTTTGGCTACACCTTC

V gene: TRBV2
J gene: TRBJ1-3
clone size: .
D gene: TRBD1
CDR3 protein: CASTGVLSGNTIYF
CDR3 DNA: TGTGCCAGTACAGGGGTGCTCTCTGGAAACACCATATATTTT

V gene: TRBV18
J gene: TRBJ1-2
clone size: .
D gene: TRBD1
CDR3 protein: CASSLGDRANYGYTF
CDR3 DNA: TGTGCCAGCTCACTAGGGGACAGGGCTAACTATGGCTACACCTTC

V gene: TRBV7-2
J gene: TRBJ2-1
clone size: .
D gene: TRBD2
CDR3 protein: CASSLATSGGNEQFF
CDR3 DNA: TGTGCCAGCAGCTTAGCTACTAGCGGGGGCAATGAGCAGTTCTTC

V gene: TRBV4-1
J gene: TRBJ2-2
clone size: .
D gene: TRBD1
CDR3 protein: CASSKDRVGTGELFF
CDR3 DNA: TGCGCCAGCAGCAAAGACAGGGTCGGCACCGGGGAGCTGTTTTTT

V gene: TRBV19
J gene: TRBJ1-4
clone size: few
D gene: .
CDR3 protein: CASSGRAATNEKLFF
CDR3 DNA: TGTGCCAGTAGTGGCCGGGCCGCGACTAATGAAAAACTGTTTTTT

V gene: TRBV19
J gene: TRBJ1-5
clone size: .
D gene: .
CDR3 protein: CASSIGGVNQPQHF
CDR3 DNA: TGTGCCAGTAGTATCGGAGGAGTCAATCAGCCCCAGCATTTT

V gene: TRBV2
J gene: TRBJ2-2
clone size: .
D gene: .
CDR3 protein: CASEGVSGLVGTGELFF
CDR3 DNA: TGTGCCAGCGAAGGAGTATCGGGCTTAGTCGGAACCGGGGAGCTGTTTTTT

V gene: TRBV7-9
J gene: TRBJ2-5
clone size: .
D gene: .
CDR3 protein: CASSLTGLAQETQYF
CDR3 DNA: TGTGCCAGCAGCCTTACAGGGCTAGCCCAAGAGACCCAGTACTTC

V gene: TRBV6-1
J gene: TRBJ2-4
clone size: .
D gene: TRBD2
CDR3 protein: CASSGGLAGADKNIQYF
CDR3 DNA: TGTGCCAGCAGTGGGGGACTAGCGGGAGCCGACAAAAACATTCAGTACTTC

V gene: TRBV5-1
J gene: TRBJ1-3
clone size: .
D gene: TRBD1
CDR3 protein: CASSLAGTAGNTIYF
CDR3 DNA: TGCGCCAGCAGCTTGGCCGGGACAGCAGGAAACACCATATATTTT

V gene: TRBV7-2
J gene: TRBJ2-5
clone size: once
D gene: .
CDR3 protein: CASSQGAVETQYF
CDR3 DNA: TGTGCCAGCAGCCAAGGCGCGGTTGAGACCCAGTACTTC

V gene: TRBV18
J gene: TRBJ1-1
clone size: few
D gene: .
CDR3 protein: CASSSQAGTQNTEAFF
CDR3 DNA: TGTGCCAGCTCATCCCAAGCCGGGACACAGAACACTGAAGCTTTCTTT

V gene: TRBV27
J gene: TRBJ2-7
clone size: .
D gene: .
CDR3 protein: CASRDGTDYEQYF
CDR3 DNA: TGTGCCAGCAGAGATGGGACGGACTACGAGCAGTACTTC

V gene: TRBV6-5
J gene: TRBJ2-1
clone size: .
D gene: TRBD2
CDR3 protein: CASSYSWEGHEQFF
CDR3 DNA: TGTGCCAGCAGTTACTCGTGGGAGGGTCATGAGCAGTTCTTC

V gene: TRBV28
J gene: TRBJ2-3
clone size: once
D gene: TRBD2
CDR3 protein: CASRDSGGAFYTQYF
CDR3 DNA: TGTGCCAGCAGGGATAGCGGGGGGGCCTTTTATACGCAGTATTTT

V gene: TRBV11-2
J gene: TRBJ2-7
clone size: few
D gene: .
CDR3 protein: CASSPVPGTKSYEQYF
CDR3 DNA: TGTGCCAGCAGCCCCGTCCCGGGAACTAAGTCCTACGAGCAGTACTTC

V gene: TRBV28
J gene: TRBJ2-7
clone size: .
D gene: .
CDR3 protein: CASRPGQISYEQYF
CDR3 DNA: TGTGCCAGCAGACCGGGACAAATCTCCTACGAGCAGTACTTC

V gene: TRBV28
J gene: TRBJ1-1
clone size: .
D gene: TRBD1
CDR3 protein: CAAWQGGTEAFF
CDR3 DNA: TGTGCCGCGTGGCAGGGGGGAACTGAAGCTTTCTTT

V gene: TRBV7-9
J gene: TRBJ2-7
clone size: .
D gene: .
CDR3 protein: CASSLGARDTTYEQYF
CDR3 DNA: TGTGCCAGCAGCTTAGGGGCCAGGGATACTACCTACGAGCAGTACTTC

V gene: TRBV18
J gene: TRBJ2-2
clone size: .
D gene: TRBD2
CDR3 protein: CASSTGTSGTGELFF
CDR3 DNA: TGTGCCAGCTCGACCGGGACTAGCGGAACCGGGGAGCTGTTTTTT

V gene: TRBV13
J gene: TRBJ2-7
clone size: .
D gene: .
CDR3 protein: CASSLFEGAYEQYF
CDR3 DNA: TGTGCCAGCAGCTTATTCGAGGGGGCCTACGAGCAGTACTTC

V gene: TRBV7-2
J gene: TRBJ1-1
clone size: few
D gene: TRBD1
CDR3 protein: CASSYRGLGTEAFF
CDR3 DNA: TGTGCCAGCAGCTACAGGGGGCTGGGGACTGAAGCTTTCTTT

V gene: TRBV5-8
J gene: TRBJ1-6
clone size: .
D gene: .
CDR3 protein: CASSLGGGRLNSPLHF
CDR3 DNA: TGTGCCAGCAGCTTGGGGGGCGGTAGACTGAATTCACCCCTCCACTTT

V gene: TRBV6-6
J gene: TRBJ1-1
clone size: few
D gene: .
CDR3 protein: CASSWEGGSTEAFF
CDR3 DNA: TGTGCCAGCAGTTGGGAAGGGGGAAGTACTGAAGCTTTCTTT